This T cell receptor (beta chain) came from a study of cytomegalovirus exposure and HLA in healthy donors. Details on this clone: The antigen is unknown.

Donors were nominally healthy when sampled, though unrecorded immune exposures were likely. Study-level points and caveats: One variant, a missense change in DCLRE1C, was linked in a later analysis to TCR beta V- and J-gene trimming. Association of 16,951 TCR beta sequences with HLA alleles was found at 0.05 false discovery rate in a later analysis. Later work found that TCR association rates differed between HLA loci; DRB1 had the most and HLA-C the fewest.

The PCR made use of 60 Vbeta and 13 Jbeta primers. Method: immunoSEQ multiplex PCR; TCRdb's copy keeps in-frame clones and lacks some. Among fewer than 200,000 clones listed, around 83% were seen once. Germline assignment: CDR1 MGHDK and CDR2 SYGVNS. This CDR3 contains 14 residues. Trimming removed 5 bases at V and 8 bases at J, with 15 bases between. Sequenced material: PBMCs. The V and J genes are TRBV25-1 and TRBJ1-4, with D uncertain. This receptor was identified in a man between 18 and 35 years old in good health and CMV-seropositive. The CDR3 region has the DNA TGTGCCAGCAGTCGAACCCTCCTCGGGGAAAAACTGTTTTTT. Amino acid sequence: CASSRTLLGEKLFF.